These 8 T cell receptor beta chains originate from one sample sequenced in a study of Graves' ophthalmopathy and Graves' hyperthyroidism. For repertoire sequencing, the TCR beta CDR3 regions were amplified from RNA transcripts. HTBI primers primed a first-round RT-PCR, and a second-round multiplex PCR followed. TCRdb analysed the multiplex PCR reads with MiXCR anew, one entry per CDR3 protein. Among 450,000 to 600,000 distinct CDR3 sequences listed, about 40% were seen once. Sequenced sample: peripheral blood or thyroid tissue (not recorded which). These receptors were collected from an adult man with Graves' hyperthyroidism.

The J gene is TRBJ1-5, the V gene TRBV12-3 or TRBV12-4; D not certain. The CDR3 is 15 amino acids. Trimming cost V 5 bases and J 1 base, with 12 bases left between them. CDR3 sequence (DNA): TGTGCCAGCAGTCCCCAGCCTCTAAGCAATCAGCCCCAGCATTTT. Translation: CASSPQPLSNQPQHF.

The chain couples TRBV7-2 to TRBJ1-2; D uncertain. Trimming cost V 1 base and J 4 bases, with 10 bases left between them. CDR3 length equals 14 residues. Germline CDR1 reads SGHTA; CDR2 reads FQGNSA. CDR3: CASSLDSGIYGYTF. The CDR3 DNA is TGTGCCAGCAGCTTAGATAGCGGGATCTATGGCTACACCTTC.

A few counts support this clonotype. This chain joins TRBV6-1 and TRBJ2-5, with D uncertain. Trimming removed 0 bases at V and 6 bases at J, with 8 bases between. This CDR3 has 13 residues. The germline CDR1 and CDR2 sequences are MNHNS and SASEGT. The DNA for the CDR3 is TGTGCCAGCAGTGAAGCGGGGTTTCAGACCCAGTACTTC. It codes for CASSEAGFQTQYF.

About this clonotype itself: Given the absence of the conserved phenylalanine or tryptophan at the CDR3 end, a read error is likely. V usage is TRBV19 and J usage is TRBJ2-7; 9 bases are shared with TRBD1. V lost 5 bases to trimming and J lost 2 bases; unmatched junction nucleotides: 7. The germline V gene has CDR1 LNHDA and CDR2 SQIVND (reference sequence). The CDR3 is 15 amino acids. DNA for the CDR3: TGTGCCAGTAGTGACCGGGACAGGGTTCCCTACGAGCAGTACTTA. Translating gives CASSDRDRVPYEQYL.

This clonotype showed up many times. The CDR3: CATSAQTYGYTF. Written as DNA, the CDR3 is TGTGCCACCAGTGCACAGACTTATGGCTACACCTTC. The V call is TRBV15, the J call TRBJ1-2; D is uncertain. This CDR3 is 12 amino acids long. The V gene's germline CDR1 is LNHNV and CDR2 YYDKDF (reference sequence). V dropped 6 bases and J dropped 5 bases, with 10 bases sitting between them.

This clonotype was detected many times. The chain employs TRBV28 and TRBJ2-7, with 8 bases lining up with TRBD2. The CDR3 totals 13 residues. The germline CDR1 and CDR2 sequences are MDHEN and SYDVKM. V gave up 4 bases and J gave up 3 bases; unmatched junction bases: 2. The CDR3 loop is CASSSSGGYEQYF. CDR3 nucleotide sequence: TGTGCCAGCAGTTCAAGCGGGGGCTACGAGCAGTACTTC.

A few counts support this clonotype. The CDR3 DNA is TGTGCCACCAGCAGAGTGACACAGGGGACTCAGTACTTC. It codes for CATSRVTQGTQYF. The gene calls are TRBV15 and TRBJ2-5, with TRBD1 as a possible D gene (7 bases). The V and J ends lost 1 base and 11 bases respectively, with 14 bases between them. The germline CDR1 and CDR2 sequences are LNHNV and YYDKDF (reference sequence). This CDR3 is 13 amino acids long.

This clonotype was detected many times. At one end the junction does not follow the germline gene, possibly because of a read error. V usage is TRBV5-1 and J usage is TRBJ2-2; D may be TRBD2 (6 bases). This CDR3 has 14 amino acids. Germline V CDR1 and CDR2: SGHRS, YFSETQ. This CDR3 reads CASSPGLGTEELFF. In DNA form, the CDR3 reads TGCGCCAGCAGCCCGGGACTGGGGACCGAGGAGCTGTTTTTT.